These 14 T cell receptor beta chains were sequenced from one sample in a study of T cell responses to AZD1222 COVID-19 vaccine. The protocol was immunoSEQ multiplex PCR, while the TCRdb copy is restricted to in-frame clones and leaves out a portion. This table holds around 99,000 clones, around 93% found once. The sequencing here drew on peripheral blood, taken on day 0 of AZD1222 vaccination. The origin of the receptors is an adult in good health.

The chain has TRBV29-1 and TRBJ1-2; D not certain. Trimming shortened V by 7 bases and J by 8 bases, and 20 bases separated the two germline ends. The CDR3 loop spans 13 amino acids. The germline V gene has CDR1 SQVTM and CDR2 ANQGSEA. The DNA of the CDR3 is TGCAGCGCAGTGAGGGATTCGTTTGAGGGCTACACCTTC. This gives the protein CSAVRDSFEGYTF. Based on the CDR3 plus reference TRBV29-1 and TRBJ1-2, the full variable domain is SAVISQKPSRDICQRGTSLTIQCQVDSQVTMMFWYRQQPGQSLTLIATANQGSEATYESGFVIDKFPISRPNLTFSTLTVSNMSPEDSSIYLCSAVRDSFEGYTFGSGTRLTVV.

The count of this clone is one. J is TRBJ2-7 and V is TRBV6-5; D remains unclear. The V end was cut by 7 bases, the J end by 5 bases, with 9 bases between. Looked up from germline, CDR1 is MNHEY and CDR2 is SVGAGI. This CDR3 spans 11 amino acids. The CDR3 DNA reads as TGTGCCAGCACCGGAGTTAACGAGCAGTACTTC. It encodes CASTGVNEQYF.

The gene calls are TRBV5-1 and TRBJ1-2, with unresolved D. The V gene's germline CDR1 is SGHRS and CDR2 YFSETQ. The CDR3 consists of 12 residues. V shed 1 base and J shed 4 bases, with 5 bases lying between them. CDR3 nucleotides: TGCGCCAGCAGCTTGTCCAGCTATGGCTACACCTTC. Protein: CASSLSSYGYTF.

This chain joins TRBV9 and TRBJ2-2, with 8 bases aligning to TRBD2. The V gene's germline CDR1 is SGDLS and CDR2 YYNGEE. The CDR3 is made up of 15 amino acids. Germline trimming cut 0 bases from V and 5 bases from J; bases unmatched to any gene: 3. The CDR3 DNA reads TGTGCCAGCAGCGTAGACGGGAGGGCGACCGGGGAGCTGTTTTTT. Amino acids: CASSVDGRATGELFF.

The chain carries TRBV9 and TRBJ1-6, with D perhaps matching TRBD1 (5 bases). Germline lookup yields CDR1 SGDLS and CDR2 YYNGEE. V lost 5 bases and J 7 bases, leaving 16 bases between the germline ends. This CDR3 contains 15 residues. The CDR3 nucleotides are TGTGCCAGCAGTACAGATGGGGGACGAAATTCACCCCTCCACTTT. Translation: CASSTDGGRNSPLHF.

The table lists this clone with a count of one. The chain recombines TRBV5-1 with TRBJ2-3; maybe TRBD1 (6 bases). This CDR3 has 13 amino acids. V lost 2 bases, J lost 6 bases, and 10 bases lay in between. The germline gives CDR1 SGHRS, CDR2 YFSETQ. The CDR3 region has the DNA TGCGCCAGCAGCTTCCCAGGGGACGATACGCAGTATTTT. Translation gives CASSFPGDDTQYF.

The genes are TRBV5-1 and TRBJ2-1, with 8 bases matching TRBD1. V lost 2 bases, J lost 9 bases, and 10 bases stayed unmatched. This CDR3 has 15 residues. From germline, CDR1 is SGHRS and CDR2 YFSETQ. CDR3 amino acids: CASSFGQGIVLEQFF. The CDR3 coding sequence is TGCGCCAGCAGCTTCGGACAGGGTATTGTCCTTGAGCAGTTCTTC.

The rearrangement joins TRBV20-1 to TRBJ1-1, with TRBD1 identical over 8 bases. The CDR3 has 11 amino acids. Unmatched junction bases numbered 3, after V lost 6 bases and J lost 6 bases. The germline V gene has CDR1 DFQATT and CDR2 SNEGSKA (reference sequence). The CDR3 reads CSALGQAEAFF. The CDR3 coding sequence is TGCAGTGCCCTGGGACAGGCTGAAGCTTTCTTT.

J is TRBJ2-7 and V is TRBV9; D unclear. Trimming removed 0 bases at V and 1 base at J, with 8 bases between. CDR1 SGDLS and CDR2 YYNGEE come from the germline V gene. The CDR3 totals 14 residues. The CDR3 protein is CASSVDPTSYEQYF. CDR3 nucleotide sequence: TGTGCCAGCAGCGTAGACCCAACATCCTACGAGCAGTACTTC.

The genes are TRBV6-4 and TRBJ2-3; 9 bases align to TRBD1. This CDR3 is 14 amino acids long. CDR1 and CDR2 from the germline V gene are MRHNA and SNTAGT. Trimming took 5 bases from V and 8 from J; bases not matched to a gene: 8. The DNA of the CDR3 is TGTGCCAGCAGTCGGGACAGGGACCTTGCTACGCAGTATTTT. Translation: CASSRDRDLATQYF.

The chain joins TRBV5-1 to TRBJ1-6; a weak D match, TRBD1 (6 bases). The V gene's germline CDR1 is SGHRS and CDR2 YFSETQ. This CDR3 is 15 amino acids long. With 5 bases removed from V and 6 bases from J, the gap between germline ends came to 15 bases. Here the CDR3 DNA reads TGCGCCAGCAGTACCTGGGGGGGCGGTAATTCACCCCTCCACTTT. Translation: CASSTWGGGNSPLHF.

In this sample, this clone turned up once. DNA for the CDR3: TGTGCCAGCAGCTTGCCAGGACTAGCGAACACCGGGGAGCTGTTTTTT. Translating it yields CASSLPGLANTGELFF. This chain connects TRBV5-6 to TRBJ2-2; 7 positions match TRBD2. CDR3 length: 16 residues. Per germline, CDR1 SGHDT and CDR2 YYEEEE. V shed 1 base and J 0 bases; nucleotides not matched to a gene: 3.

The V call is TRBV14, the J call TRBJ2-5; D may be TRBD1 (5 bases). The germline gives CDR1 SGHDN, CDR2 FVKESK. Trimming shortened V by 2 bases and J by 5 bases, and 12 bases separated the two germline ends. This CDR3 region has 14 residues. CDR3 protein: CASSQPWGRETQYF. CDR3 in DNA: TGTGCCAGCAGCCAACCGTGGGGCCGGGAGACCCAGTACTTC.

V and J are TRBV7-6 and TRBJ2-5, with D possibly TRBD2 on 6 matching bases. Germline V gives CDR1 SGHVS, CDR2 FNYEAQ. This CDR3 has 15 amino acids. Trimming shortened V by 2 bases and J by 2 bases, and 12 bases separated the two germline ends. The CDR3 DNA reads TGTGCCAGCAGCTTACAACCGGGAGAACAAGAGACCCAGTACTTC. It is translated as CASSLQPGEQETQYF.